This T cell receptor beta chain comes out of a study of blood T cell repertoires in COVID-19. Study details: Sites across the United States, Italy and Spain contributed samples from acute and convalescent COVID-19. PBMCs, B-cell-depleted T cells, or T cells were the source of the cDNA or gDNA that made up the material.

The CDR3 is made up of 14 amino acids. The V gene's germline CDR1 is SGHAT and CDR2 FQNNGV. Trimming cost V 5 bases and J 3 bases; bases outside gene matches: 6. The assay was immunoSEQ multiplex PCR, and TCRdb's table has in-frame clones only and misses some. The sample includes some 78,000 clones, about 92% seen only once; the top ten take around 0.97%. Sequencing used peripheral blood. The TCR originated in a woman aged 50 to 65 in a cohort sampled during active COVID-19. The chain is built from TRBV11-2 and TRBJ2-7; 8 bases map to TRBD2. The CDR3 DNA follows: TGTGCCAGCAGCCGGGAGGGCCTCGGCTACGAGCAGTACTTC. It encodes CASSREGLGYEQYF.